The 17 T cell receptor beta chains reported below all come from one sample, sequenced in a study of neurological immune-mediated disorders (dated by TCRdb to the late 2010s). The library was obtained by 5' RACE. Data came from an Illumina HiSeq 2500. TCRdb took the public reads, trimmed them with fastp at Q25, ran MiXCR for clone calling and kept in-frame beta chains. Each CDR3 protein gets just one entry, which takes the most common genes and DNA from the rows behind it. The sample table records some 56,000 distinct CDR3 sequences; about 3.8% of these occur just once. 5.5% to 7.5% of the sample rests with the top ten. The sample was PBMCs. The receptors here all came from a man between 60 and 75 years old with multiple sclerosis.

In this sample, this clonotype turned up a few times. A much larger clone differs from this one at a single base, so this may be a read error. The rearrangement uses TRBV5-1 and TRBJ2-1, with unresolved D. The CDR3 loop spans 11 amino acids. Germline-derived CDR1 and CDR2 are SGHRS and YFSETQ. The CDR3 DNA reads as TGCGACAGCAGCTTGATAAATGAGCAGTTCTTC. It is translated as CDSSLINEQFF. Based on the CDR3 plus reference TRBV5-1 and TRBJ2-1, the full variable domain is KAGVTQTPRYLIKTRGQQVTLSCSPISGHRSVSWYQQTPGQGLQFLFEYFSETQRNKGNFPGRFSGRQFSNSRSEMNVSTLELGDSALYLCDSSLINEQFFGPGTRLTVL.

The chain uses TRBV28 and TRBJ2-1; TRBD2 aligns across 10 bases. The germline V gene has CDR1 MDHEN and CDR2 SYDVKM. The CDR3 loop spans 18 amino acids. V lost 4 bases, J lost 7 bases, and 16 bases stayed unmatched. The CDR3 coding sequence is TGTGCCAGCAGTTCCTCGCCGATCCTAGCGGGAGTCGGTAATGAGCAGTTCTTC. This gives the protein CASSSSPILAGVGNEQFF.

In this sample, this clonotype turned up many times. V usage is TRBV20-1 and J usage is TRBJ2-1; 8 bases map to TRBD1. CDR1 and CDR2 from the germline V gene are DFQATT and SNEGSKA (reference sequence). With 1 base clipped from V and 0 bases from J, the junction kept 17 bases outside the gene matches. This CDR3 is 20 amino acids long. The CDR3 bases are TGCAGTGCTAGAGGCCCCAGGACAGGGTTAGGAGAAGTCTCCTACAATGAGCAGTTCTTC. It codes for CSARGPRTGLGEVSYNEQFF.

This clonotype was detected many times. The V gene is TRBV5-1, the J gene TRBJ1-2; D is possibly TRBD1 (6 bases). The V end lost 0 bases, the J end lost 2 bases, and 8 bases lay between the germline ends. CDR3 length: 14 amino acids. CDR1 and CDR2 from the germline V gene are SGHRS and YFSETQ. The CDR3 DNA sequence: TGCGCCAGCAGCTTGGGTGACAGGAACTATGGCTACACCTTC. It translates to CASSLGDRNYGYTF.

This clonotype was seen repeatedly, ten times or more. The V call is TRBV20-1, the J call TRBJ2-3, with D possibly matching TRBD2 (6 bases). V was pared by 4 bases and J by 0 bases, with 11 bases between. The length of the CDR3 is 14 residues. CDR1 and CDR2 (germline): DFQATT, SNEGSKA (reference sequence). In DNA form, the CDR3 reads TGCAGTGCTACCGAGCGGGCTAGCACAGATACGCAGTATTTT. Protein product: CSATERASTDTQYF.

In its sample, this clonotype was seen many times. The chain combines TRBV4-2 with TRBJ1-1, with D unclear. Germline V gene data show CDR1 as LGHNA and CDR2 as YNFKEQ. The CDR3 runs 15 residues. The ends were cut back, 1 base at V and 6 bases at J, with 15 bases in the middle. CDR3 protein: CASSQAGSLGAEAFF. The CDR3 nucleotides read TGTGCCAGCAGCCAAGCGGGATCTCTCGGAGCTGAAGCTTTCTTT.

In this sample, this clonotype turned up many times. J is TRBJ1-2 and V is TRBV20-1; weak D call: TRBD1 (5 bases). The CDR3 covers 13 residues. Trimming cost V 6 bases and J 4 bases, with 15 bases left between them. Germline-derived CDR1 and CDR2 are DFQATT and SNEGSKA (reference sequence). In DNA form, the CDR3 reads TGCAGTGCCGCCCCCAGGCAGGGCTATGGCTACACCTTC. As protein: CSAAPRQGYGYTF.

At least ten counts were recorded for this clonotype. CDR3 region: CASSYSNSGGETQYF. The CDR3 DNA is TGTGCCAGCAGTTACTCGAATTCCGGGGGGGAGACCCAGTACTTC. V usage is TRBV6-6 and J usage is TRBJ2-5; 7 bases align to TRBD2. There are 15 residues in the CDR3. After removal of 0 bases from V and 5 bases from J, the junction contained 6 bases not matched to a gene. Germline lookup yields CDR1 MNHNY and CDR2 SVGAGI (reference sequence).

This clonotype was detected many times. V usage is TRBV20-1 and J usage is TRBJ2-6, with D hard to call. This CDR3 spans 12 amino acids. V lost 7 bases to trimming and J lost 4 bases, with 8 bases between them. The V gene's germline CDR1 is DFQATT and CDR2 SNEGSKA (reference sequence). CDR3 sequence: CSGRRGANVLTF. CDR3 sequence (DNA): TGCAGTGGCAGAAGAGGGGCCAACGTCCTGACTTTC.

This clonotype occurred many times. The chain combines TRBV14 with TRBJ2-1; 8 bases match TRBD2. The trim removed 4 bases at V and 7 bases at J, leaving 15 bases unmatched. Per the germline V gene, CDR1 is SGHDN and CDR2 is FVKESK. This CDR3 comprises 17 residues. CDR3 DNA sequence: TGTGCCAGCAGCCTCTGGTCGGCAGCGGGAGTAAGGAATGAGCAGTTCTTC. Its protein product is CASSLWSAAGVRNEQFF.

The V call is TRBV28, the J call TRBJ2-4; 8 bases align to TRBD1. V was clipped by 4 bases and J by 1 base; unmatched bases: 9. This CDR3 has 17 residues. Looked up from germline, CDR1 is MDHEN and CDR2 is SYDVKM. The DNA for the CDR3 is TGTGCCAGCAGTTACCAAAAGTCAGGGGGCGCCAAAAACATTCAGTACTTC. It encodes CASSYQKSGGAKNIQYF.

This clonotype occurred many times. The chain carries TRBV2 and TRBJ2-5; possible D gene TRBD1, 6 bases. Germline CDR1 and CDR2: SNHLY and FYNNEI. Between the trimmed V and J ends, which lost 0 bases and 2 bases, there was a span of 7 bases. This CDR3 spans 14 amino acids. The CDR3 sequence is CASSEAGQQETQYF. The CDR3 DNA reads as TGTGCCAGCAGTGAAGCAGGACAGCAAGAGACCCAGTACTTC.

This clonotype came up many times. The CDR3 DNA reads as TGTGCCAGCATCACCAAAGGGTCGGGGGGCGGCTACACCTTC. This translates into CASITKGSGGGYTF. The genes are TRBV27 and TRBJ1-2; D possibly corresponds to TRBD1 (6 bases). Trimming removed 7 bases at V and 8 bases at J, with 20 bases between. This CDR3 contains 14 residues. CDR1 MNHEY and CDR2 SMNVEV come from the germline V gene (reference sequence).

This clonotype was seen repeatedly, ten times or more. This chain links TRBV20-1 with TRBJ1-3, with D perhaps matching TRBD1 (5 bases). This CDR3 contains 15 residues. Germline V gene sequence: CDR1 DFQATT, CDR2 SNEGSKA (reference sequence). The V end was cut by 0 bases, the J end by 0 bases, with 9 bases between. This chain's CDR3 is CSAREGVLSGNTIYF. The CDR3 bases are TGCAGTGCTAGAGAGGGGGTCCTCTCTGGAAACACCATATATTTT.

This clonotype has at least ten counts. The chain is built from TRBV6-8 and TRBJ2-2, with 7 bases identical to TRBD2. CDR3 length: 17 amino acids. Germline assignment: CDR1 MNHGY and CDR2 SAAAGT. The V gene end was trimmed by 7 bases and the J gene end by 2 bases; junction bases not matched to a gene: 13. CDR3 amino acids: CASNWPSGPSNTGELFF. The CDR3 DNA is TGTGCCAGCAATTGGCCTAGCGGTCCGAGTAACACCGGGGAGCTGTTTTTT.

Ten or more counts support this clonotype. The genes are TRBV5-1 and TRBJ2-1; D possibly corresponds to TRBD1 (5 bases). CDR3 size: 13 residues. Germline loops: CDR1 SGHRS, CDR2 YFSETQ. V was shortened by 4 bases and J by 7 bases, with 12 bases between the two germline ends. CDR3 sequence: CASSQDSRNEQFF. CDR3 in DNA: TGCGCCAGCAGCCAAGACAGCCGGAATGAGCAGTTCTTC.

The table lists this clonotype with many counts. The chain recombines TRBV20-1 with TRBJ2-1; TRBD2 matches 9 bases. V was clipped by 1 base and J by 0 bases; unmatched bases: 7. CDR1 and CDR2 (germline): DFQATT, SNEGSKA (reference sequence). The CDR3 consists of 17 residues. The CDR3 protein is CSARVASGTYSYNEQFF. In DNA form, the CDR3 reads TGCAGTGCTAGAGTCGCTAGCGGGACCTACTCCTACAATGAGCAGTTCTTC.